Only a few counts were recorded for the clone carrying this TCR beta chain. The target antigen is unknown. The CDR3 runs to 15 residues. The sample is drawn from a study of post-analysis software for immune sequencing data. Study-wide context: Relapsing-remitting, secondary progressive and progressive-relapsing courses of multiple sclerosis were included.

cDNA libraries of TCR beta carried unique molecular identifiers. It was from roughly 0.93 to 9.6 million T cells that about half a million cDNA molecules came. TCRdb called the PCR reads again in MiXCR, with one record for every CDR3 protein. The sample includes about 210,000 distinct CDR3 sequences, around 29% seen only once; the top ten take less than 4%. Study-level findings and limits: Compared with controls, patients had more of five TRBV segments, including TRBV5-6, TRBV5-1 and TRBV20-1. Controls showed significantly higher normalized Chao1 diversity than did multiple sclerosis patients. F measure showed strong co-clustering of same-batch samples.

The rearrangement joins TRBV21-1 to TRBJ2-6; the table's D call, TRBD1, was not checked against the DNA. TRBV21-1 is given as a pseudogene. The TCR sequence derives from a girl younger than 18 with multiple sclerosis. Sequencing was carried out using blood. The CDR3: CASSGGTSGANVLTF. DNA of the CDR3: TGTGCCAGCAGCGGGGGAACCTCTGGGGCCAACGTCCTGACTTTC.